The rows below give T cell receptor beta chains drawn from one sample of a study of regulatory T cells in long-lasting Graves disease. A single record per CDR3 protein comes from TCRdb applying MiXCR to the multiplex PCR reads. The sample yields approximately 500,000 distinct CDR3 sequences, around a fifth seen once. Specimen: peripheral blood mononuclear cells (PBMCs), collected when the disease was refractory, from a patient treated with antithyroid drugs. All receptors come from a female donor with Graves disease. The CDR3 runs from the conserved cysteine through the conserved F or W. The D gene is left open where the match is weak. The size field is filled for only some rows; it gives once, few, many or a size class.

d_gene: .; j_gene: TRBJ2-5; abundance: many; len: 16; v_gene: TRBV11-2; CDR3nt: TGTGCCAGCAGCCTCCCATTCCGGGTTCGACAAGAGACCCAGTACTTC; CDR3aa: CASSLPFRVRQETQYF
d_gene: .; j_gene: TRBJ1-4; abundance: many; len: 13; v_gene: TRBV2; CDR3nt: TGTGCCAGCAGTGGACAGACTAATGAAAAACTGTTTTTT; CDR3aa: CASSGQTNEKLFF
d_gene: .; j_gene: TRBJ2-2; abundance: few; len: 17; v_gene: TRBV11-2; CDR3nt: TGTGCCAGCAGCTTAACGTGGGGGGCGTCGGACACCGGGGAGCTGTTTTTT; CDR3aa: CASSLTWGASDTGELFF
d_gene: TRBD2; j_gene: TRBJ2-1; abundance: .; len: 15; v_gene: TRBV6-1; CDR3nt: TGTGCCAGCAGGTCGGGGAGCGGGGGGGCCGATGAGCAGTTCTTC; CDR3aa: CASRSGSGGADEQFF
d_gene: .; j_gene: TRBJ1-4; abundance: few; len: 16; v_gene: TRBV20-1; CDR3nt: TGCAGTGCTTACTCGAGACACAGGGACACTAATGAAAAACTGTTTTTT; CDR3aa: CSAYSRHRDTNEKLFF
d_gene: TRBD1; j_gene: TRBJ1-1; abundance: .; len: 13; v_gene: TRBV5-1; CDR3nt: TGCGCCAGCAGCCTGGGACAGGGGTCTGAAGCTTTCTTT; CDR3aa: CASSLGQGSEAFF
d_gene: .; j_gene: TRBJ1-1; abundance: .; len: 13; v_gene: TRBV19; CDR3nt: TGTGCCAGTAGTATAACCGGGGGCTCTGAAGCTTTCTTT; CDR3aa: CASSITGGSEAFF
d_gene: .; j_gene: TRBJ2-5; abundance: .; len: 14; v_gene: TRBV13; CDR3nt: TGTGCCAGCAGCTTAGGGCAATTTCGAGAGACCCAGTACTTC; CDR3aa: CASSLGQFRETQYF
d_gene: .; j_gene: TRBJ1-1; abundance: many; len: 13; v_gene: TRBV2; CDR3nt: TGTGCCAGCTGTCAGGTGATGAACACTGAAGCTTTCTTT; CDR3aa: CASCQVMNTEAFF
d_gene: TRBD2; j_gene: TRBJ2-3; abundance: .; len: 15; v_gene: TRBV5-4; CDR3nt: TGTGCCAGCAGCTTGGTTAGCGGGGGCACAGATACGCAGTATTTT; CDR3aa: CASSLVSGGTDTQYF
d_gene: TRBD1; j_gene: TRBJ1-2; abundance: many; len: 13; v_gene: TRBV6-1; CDR3nt: TGTGCCAGCAGCGACAGGGGAAAGGAGGGCTACACCTTC; CDR3aa: CASSDRGKEGYTF
d_gene: TRBD1; j_gene: TRBJ2-7; abundance: .; len: 12; v_gene: TRBV6-1; CDR3nt: TGTGCCAGCACCGGACAGGGCGGCGAGCAGTACTTC; CDR3aa: CASTGQGGEQYF
d_gene: .; j_gene: TRBJ2-5; abundance: few; len: 13; v_gene: TRBV3-1; CDR3nt: TGTGCCAGCAGCCAAGGGGTTTTCGAGACCCAGTACTTC; CDR3aa: CASSQGVFETQYF
d_gene: .; j_gene: TRBJ2-4; abundance: many; len: 12; v_gene: TRBV2; CDR3nt: TGTGCCAGCAGATTAGCCAAAAACATTCAGTACTTC; CDR3aa: CASRLAKNIQYF
d_gene: .; j_gene: TRBJ2-7; abundance: few; len: 13; v_gene: TRBV10-3; CDR3nt: TGTGCCATCAGTGTCGACAGGTACTACGAGCAGTACTTC; CDR3aa: CAISVDRYYEQYF
d_gene: .; j_gene: TRBJ1-1; abundance: .; len: 15; v_gene: TRBV9; CDR3nt: TGTGCCAGCAGCGCCCGAACGGAATGGGGCACTGAAGCTTTCTTT; CDR3aa: CASSARTEWGTEAFF
d_gene: .; j_gene: TRBJ1-1; abundance: .; len: 12; v_gene: TRBV20-1; CDR3nt: TGCAGTGTTTGGTCGGTTGTGGATCAAGCTTTCTTT; CDR3aa: CSVWSVVDQAFF
d_gene: .; j_gene: TRBJ1-1; abundance: .; len: 14; v_gene: TRBV7-9; CDR3nt: TGTGCCAGCAGCTTAGTCGTCTCGACCAGCGAAGCTTTCTTT; CDR3aa: CASSLVVSTSEAFF
d_gene: .; j_gene: TRBJ2-6; abundance: .; len: 19; v_gene: TRBV28; CDR3nt: TGTGCCAGCAGTCCATACCCCGGGACACTGAGCTCTGGGGCCAACGTCCTGACTTTC; CDR3aa: CASSPYPGTLSSGANVLTF
d_gene: TRBD1; j_gene: TRBJ2-1; abundance: .; len: 18; v_gene: TRBV7-9; CDR3nt: TGTGCCAGCAGCTCCCGGGACAGGGACCCGTACAGAGGCAATGAGCAGTTCTTC; CDR3aa: CASSSRDRDPYRGNEQFF
d_gene: .; j_gene: TRBJ2-7; abundance: .; len: 13; v_gene: TRBV12-3/TRBV12-4; CDR3nt: TGTGCCAGCAGACCGGGACCCTACTACGAGCAGTACTTC; CDR3aa: CASRPGPYYEQYF
d_gene: .; j_gene: TRBJ1-2; abundance: .; len: 12; v_gene: TRBV20-1; CDR3nt: TGCAGTGTCAGGCTGGGGGGCTATGGCTACACCTTC; CDR3aa: CSVRLGGYGYTF
d_gene: TRBD1; j_gene: TRBJ1-5; abundance: .; len: 18; v_gene: TRBV6-4; CDR3nt: TGTGCCAACCCCTTCCCAGGACAGGCCCCATATAGCAATCAGCCCCAGCATTTT; CDR3aa: CANPFPGQAPYSNQPQHF
d_gene: .; j_gene: TRBJ1-2; abundance: many; len: 14; v_gene: TRBV6-1; CDR3nt: TGTGCCACGGAATCGCCGGGACCAAGGGGTGGCTACACCTTC; CDR3aa: CATESPGPRGGYTF
d_gene: .; j_gene: TRBJ1-6; abundance: many; len: 13; v_gene: TRBV12-3/TRBV12-4; CDR3nt: TGTGCCAGCAGAGAACAGAGTGATTCACCCCTCCACTTT; CDR3aa: CASREQSDSPLHF
d_gene: .; j_gene: TRBJ2-2; abundance: .; len: 14; v_gene: TRBV7-9; CDR3nt: TGTGCCAGCAGCTCCGTCACTGGAACCGGGGAGCTGTTTTTT; CDR3aa: CASSSVTGTGELFF
d_gene: TRBD2; j_gene: TRBJ2-2; abundance: .; len: 18; v_gene: TRBV6-9; CDR3nt: TGTGCCAGCAGTTACCATCCAGCGGGAGGGTTGAACACCGGGGAGCTGTTTTTT; CDR3aa: CASSYHPAGGLNTGELFF
d_gene: .; j_gene: TRBJ1-6; abundance: many; len: 15; v_gene: TRBV27; CDR3nt: TGTGCCAGCACCCCAGGGGTTGTAGGGGATTCACCCCTCCACTTT; CDR3aa: CASTPGVVGDSPLHF
d_gene: .; j_gene: TRBJ2-3; abundance: once; len: 15; v_gene: TRBV6-5; CDR3nt: TGTGCCAGCAGTTACTCAGACAGACGCACAGATACGCAGTATTTT; CDR3aa: CASSYSDRRTDTQYF
d_gene: .; j_gene: TRBJ2-5; abundance: .; len: 15; v_gene: TRBV11-3; CDR3nt: TGTGCCAGCAGCTTAGGTATTGGGATGCAAGAGACCCAGTACTTC; CDR3aa: CASSLGIGMQETQYF
d_gene: TRBD1; j_gene: TRBJ2-7; abundance: few; len: 14; v_gene: TRBV20-1; CDR3nt: TGCAGTGCTATCCGGGACAGGGTAATCTACGAGCAGTACTTC; CDR3aa: CSAIRDRVIYEQYF
d_gene: TRBD2; j_gene: TRBJ2-1; abundance: .; len: 15; v_gene: TRBV4-2; CDR3nt: TGTGCCAGCAGCTTTACTAGCGGGTCCTACAATGAGCAGTTCTTC; CDR3aa: CASSFTSGSYNEQFF
d_gene: TRBD1; j_gene: TRBJ2-4; abundance: many; len: 14; v_gene: TRBV28; CDR3nt: TGTGCCAGCAGCTTGGGACAGGTCAAAAACATTCAGTACTTC; CDR3aa: CASSLGQVKNIQYF
d_gene: TRBD1; j_gene: TRBJ1-1; abundance: .; len: 14; v_gene: TRBV28; CDR3nt: TGTGCCAGCAGTTTCGGGGACAGGGGGCTAAGAGCTTTCTTT; CDR3aa: CASSFGDRGLRAFF
d_gene: TRBD1; j_gene: TRBJ2-3; abundance: few; len: 17; v_gene: TRBV6-5; CDR3nt: TGTGCCAGCAGTTACTCGACCAGGGGGCGCGGTGGGTATACGCAGTATTTT; CDR3aa: CASSYSTRGRGGYTQYF
d_gene: TRBD1; j_gene: TRBJ1-1; abundance: few; len: 15; v_gene: TRBV5-1; CDR3nt: TGCGCCAGCAGCCTCACAGGGGGCCTGAACACTGAAGCTTTCTTT; CDR3aa: CASSLTGGLNTEAFF
d_gene: .; j_gene: TRBJ1-4; abundance: .; len: 17; v_gene: TRBV3-1; CDR3nt: TGTGCCAGCAGCCAAGATCCTTCGGGGACGGATAATGAAAAACTGTTTTTT; CDR3aa: CASSQDPSGTDNEKLFF
d_gene: .; j_gene: TRBJ2-7; abundance: .; len: 16; v_gene: TRBV4-1; CDR3nt: TGCGCCAGCAGCCAAGTCCTCCGGGGACGCCCCACTGAGCAGTACTTC; CDR3aa: CASSQVLRGRPTEQYF
d_gene: .; j_gene: TRBJ2-5; abundance: few; len: 13; v_gene: TRBV20-1; CDR3nt: TGCAGTGCTAAACGGACAGAACAAGAGACCCGGTACTTC; CDR3aa: CSAKRTEQETRYF
d_gene: .; j_gene: TRBJ2-7; abundance: .; len: 15; v_gene: TRBV7-2; CDR3nt: TGTGCCAGCAGCTTAGGGACGGGGATAACCTACGAGCAGTACTTC; CDR3aa: CASSLGTGITYEQYF
d_gene: .; j_gene: TRBJ1-3; abundance: few; len: 12; v_gene: TRBV30; CDR3nt: TGTGCCTGGGAGGCAGGGGGAAACACCATATATTTT; CDR3aa: CAWEAGGNTIYF
d_gene: .; j_gene: TRBJ1-4; abundance: .; len: 14; v_gene: TRBV7-6; CDR3nt: TGTGCCAGCAGCTCGGGATCAACTAATGAAAAACTGTTTTTT; CDR3aa: CASSSGSTNEKLFF
d_gene: .; j_gene: TRBJ1-5; abundance: many; len: 15; v_gene: TRBV20-1; CDR3nt: TGCAGTGCGCCCCAGGGAAATGGTCGGGATCAGCCCCAGCATTTT; CDR3aa: CSAPQGNGRDQPQHF
d_gene: .; j_gene: TRBJ1-2; abundance: many; len: 20; v_gene: TRBV12-3/TRBV12-4; CDR3nt: TGTGCCAGCAGCTCATCAATCCACCACAGGGTTAACCACGGAAACTATGGCTACACCTTC; CDR3aa: CASSSSIHHRVNHGNYGYTF
d_gene: TRBD1; j_gene: TRBJ2-4; abundance: few; len: 18; v_gene: TRBV5-6; CDR3nt: TGTGCCAGCAGCTTGGCCGGGACAGGGATCGTGGCCAAAAACATTCAGTACTTC; CDR3aa: CASSLAGTGIVAKNIQYF
d_gene: .; j_gene: TRBJ1-1; abundance: few; len: 11; v_gene: TRBV5-4; CDR3nt: TGTGCCAGCAGCTCGACGGTTGAAGCTTTCTTT; CDR3aa: CASSSTVEAFF
d_gene: TRBD2; j_gene: TRBJ2-5; abundance: many; len: 13; v_gene: TRBV30; CDR3nt: TGTGCCTGGAGGCTAGCGGGAGGAGAGACCCAGTACTTC; CDR3aa: CAWRLAGGETQYF
d_gene: .; j_gene: TRBJ1-2; abundance: .; len: 12; v_gene: TRBV29-1; CDR3nt: TGCAGCGTTGAGGAGGACCATCATGGCTACACCTTC; CDR3aa: CSVEEDHHGYTF
d_gene: .; j_gene: TRBJ2-4; abundance: many; len: 16; v_gene: TRBV6-1; CDR3nt: TGTGCCAGCAGTGAGGCGGTGGGTGGAGGAGGCGACATTCAGTACTTC; CDR3aa: CASSEAVGGGGDIQYF